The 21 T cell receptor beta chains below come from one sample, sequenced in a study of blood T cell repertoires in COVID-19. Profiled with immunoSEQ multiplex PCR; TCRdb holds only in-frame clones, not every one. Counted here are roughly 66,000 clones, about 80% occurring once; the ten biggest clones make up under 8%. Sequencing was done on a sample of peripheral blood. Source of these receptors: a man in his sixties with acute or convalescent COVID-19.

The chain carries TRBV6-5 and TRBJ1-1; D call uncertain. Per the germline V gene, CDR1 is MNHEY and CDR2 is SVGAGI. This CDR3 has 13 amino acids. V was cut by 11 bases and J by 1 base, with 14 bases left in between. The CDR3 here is CAHGQVGNTEAFF. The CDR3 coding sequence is TGTGCCCACGGTCAGGTTGGGAACACTGAAGCTTTCTTT.

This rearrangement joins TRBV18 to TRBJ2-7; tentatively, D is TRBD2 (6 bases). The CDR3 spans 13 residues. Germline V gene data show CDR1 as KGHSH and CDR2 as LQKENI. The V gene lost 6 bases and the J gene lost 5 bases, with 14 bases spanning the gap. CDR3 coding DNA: TGTGCCAGCTCCCGGGACTCCGGCGACGAGCAGTACTTC. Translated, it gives CASSRDSGDEQYF.

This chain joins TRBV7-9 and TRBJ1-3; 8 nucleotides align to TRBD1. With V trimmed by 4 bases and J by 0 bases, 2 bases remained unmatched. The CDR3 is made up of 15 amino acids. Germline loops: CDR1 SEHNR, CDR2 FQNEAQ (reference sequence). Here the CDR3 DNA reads TGTGCCAGCAGCTCCGGACAGGGCTCTGGAAACACCATATATTTT. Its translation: CASSSGQGSGNTIYF.

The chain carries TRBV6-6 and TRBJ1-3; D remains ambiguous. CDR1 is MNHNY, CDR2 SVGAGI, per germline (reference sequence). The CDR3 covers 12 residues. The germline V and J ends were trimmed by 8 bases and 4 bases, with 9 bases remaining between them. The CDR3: CASLDSGNTIYF. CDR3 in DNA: TGTGCCAGCCTGGACTCCGGAAACACCATATATTTT.

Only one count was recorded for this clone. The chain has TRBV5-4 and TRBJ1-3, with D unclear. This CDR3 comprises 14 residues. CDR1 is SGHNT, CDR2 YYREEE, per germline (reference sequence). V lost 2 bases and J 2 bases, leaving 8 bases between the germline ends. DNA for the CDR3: TGTGCCAGCAGCTTATTGAGTACTGGAAACACCATATATTTT. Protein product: CASSLLSTGNTIYF.

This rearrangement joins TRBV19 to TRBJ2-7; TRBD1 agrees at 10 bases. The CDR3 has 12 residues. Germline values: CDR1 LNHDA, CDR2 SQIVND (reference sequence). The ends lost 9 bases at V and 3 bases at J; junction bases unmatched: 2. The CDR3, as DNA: TGTGCCAGCGGGGACAGGGGCTACGAGCAGTACTTC. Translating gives CASGDRGYEQYF.

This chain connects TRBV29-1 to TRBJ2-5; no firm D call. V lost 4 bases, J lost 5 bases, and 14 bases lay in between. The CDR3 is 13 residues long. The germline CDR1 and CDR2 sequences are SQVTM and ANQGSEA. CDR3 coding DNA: TGCAGCGTTGTTTCCGACTTGAGGGAGACCCAGTACTTC. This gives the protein CSVVSDLRETQYF.

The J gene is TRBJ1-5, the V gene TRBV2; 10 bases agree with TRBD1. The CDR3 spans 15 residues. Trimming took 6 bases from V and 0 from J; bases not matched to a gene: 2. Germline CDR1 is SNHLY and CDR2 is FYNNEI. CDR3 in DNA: TGTGCCAGCAGCGACAGGGGGCTTAGCAATCAGCCCCAGCATTTT. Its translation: CASSDRGLSNQPQHF.

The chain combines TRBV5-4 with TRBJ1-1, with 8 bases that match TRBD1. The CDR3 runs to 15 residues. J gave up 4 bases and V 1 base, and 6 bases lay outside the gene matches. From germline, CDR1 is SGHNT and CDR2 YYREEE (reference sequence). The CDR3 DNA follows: TGTGCCAGCAGCTTGCCGATACAGGGGGGCACTGAAGCTTTCTTT. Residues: CASSLPIQGGTEAFF.

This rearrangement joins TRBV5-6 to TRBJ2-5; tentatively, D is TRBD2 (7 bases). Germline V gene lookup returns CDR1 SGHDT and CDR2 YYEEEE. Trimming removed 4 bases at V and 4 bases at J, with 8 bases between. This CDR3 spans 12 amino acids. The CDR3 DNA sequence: TGTGCCAGCAGCCGGGGGGCAGAGACCCAGTACTTC. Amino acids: CASSRGAETQYF. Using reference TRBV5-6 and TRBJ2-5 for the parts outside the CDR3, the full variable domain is DAGVTQSPTHLIKTRGQQVTLRCSPKSGHDTVSWYQQALGQGPQFIFQYYEEEERQRGNFPDRFSGHQFPNYSSELNVNALLLGDSALYLCASSRGAETQYFGPGTRLLVL.

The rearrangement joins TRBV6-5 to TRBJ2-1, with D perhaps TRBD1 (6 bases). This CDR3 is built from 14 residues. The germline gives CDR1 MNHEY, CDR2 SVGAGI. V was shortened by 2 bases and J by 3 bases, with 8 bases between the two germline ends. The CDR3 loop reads CASSYGTIYNEQFF. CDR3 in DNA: TGTGCCAGCAGTTACGGGACAATCTACAATGAGCAGTTCTTC.

CDR3 protein: CASSLGTGNYGYTF. CDR3 sequence (DNA): TGTGCCAGTAGTTTAGGGACAGGGAACTATGGCTACACCTTC. The rearrangement links TRBV19 to TRBJ1-2; 9 positions agree with TRBD1. Germline CDR1 is LNHDA and CDR2 is SQIVND (reference sequence). J gave up 2 bases and V 5 bases, and 3 bases lay outside the gene matches. CDR3 length equals 14 residues.

The CDR3 protein is CASSLALVGTSTDTQYF. The CDR3, as DNA: TGCGCCAGCAGCTTGGCCTTGGTAGGGACAAGCACAGATACGCAGTATTTT. The genes are TRBV5-1 and TRBJ2-3; possibly TRBD1 for D (6 bases). Deletions cut 0 bases from V and 0 bases from J, with 14 bases between. The CDR3 loop spans 17 amino acids. The germline V gene has CDR1 SGHRS and CDR2 YFSETQ. The full variable domain, with the rest looked up from reference TRBV5-1 and TRBJ2-3, is KAGVTQTPRYLIKTRGQQVTLSCSPISGHRSVSWYQQTPGQGLQFLFEYFSETQRNKGNFPGRFSGRQFSNSRSEMNVSTLELGDSALYLCASSLALVGTSTDTQYFGPGTRLTVL.

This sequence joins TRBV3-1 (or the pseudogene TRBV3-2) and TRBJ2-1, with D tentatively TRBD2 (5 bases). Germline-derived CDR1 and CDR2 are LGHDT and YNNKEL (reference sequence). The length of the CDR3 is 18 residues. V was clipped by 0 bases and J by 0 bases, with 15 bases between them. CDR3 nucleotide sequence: TGTGCCAGCAGCCAAGAGTCGCCTAGCCCGGCCTCCTACAATGAGCAGTTCTTC. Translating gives CASSQESPSPASYNEQFF.

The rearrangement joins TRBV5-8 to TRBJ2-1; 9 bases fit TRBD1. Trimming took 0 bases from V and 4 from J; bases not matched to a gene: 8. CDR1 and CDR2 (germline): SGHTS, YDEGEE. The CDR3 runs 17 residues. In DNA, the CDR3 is TGTGCCAGCAGCTTGGGGACCGGGACAGGGCAATACAATGAGCAGTTCTTC. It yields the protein CASSLGTGTGQYNEQFF.

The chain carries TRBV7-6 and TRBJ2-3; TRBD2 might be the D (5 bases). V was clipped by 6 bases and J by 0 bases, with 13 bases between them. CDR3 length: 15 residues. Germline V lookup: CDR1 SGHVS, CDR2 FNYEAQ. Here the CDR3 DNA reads TGTGCCAGCAGTACCGGACCGGGGAGCACAGATACGCAGTATTTT. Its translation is CASSTGPGSTDTQYF.

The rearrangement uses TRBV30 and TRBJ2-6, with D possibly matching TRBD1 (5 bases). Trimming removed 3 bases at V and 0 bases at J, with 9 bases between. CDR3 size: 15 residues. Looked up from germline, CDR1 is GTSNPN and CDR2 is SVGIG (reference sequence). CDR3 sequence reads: CAWSRDSSGANVLTF. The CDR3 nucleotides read TGTGCCTGGAGCAGAGACAGCTCTGGGGCCAACGTCCTGACTTTC.

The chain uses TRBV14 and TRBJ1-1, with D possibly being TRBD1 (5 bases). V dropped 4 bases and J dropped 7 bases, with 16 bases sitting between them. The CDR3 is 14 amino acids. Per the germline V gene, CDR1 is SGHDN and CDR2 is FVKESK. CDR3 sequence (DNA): TGTGCCAGCAGCCCCACAAGAAGCAGGGTTGAAGCTTTCTTT. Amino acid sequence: CASSPTRSRVEAFF.

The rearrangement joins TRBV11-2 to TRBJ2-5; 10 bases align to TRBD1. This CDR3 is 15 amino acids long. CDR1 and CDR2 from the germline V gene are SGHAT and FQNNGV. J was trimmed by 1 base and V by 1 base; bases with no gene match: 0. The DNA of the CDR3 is TGTGCCAGCAGCTTAGGGGACAGGGGCCAAGAGACCCAGTACTTC. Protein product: CASSLGDRGQETQYF.

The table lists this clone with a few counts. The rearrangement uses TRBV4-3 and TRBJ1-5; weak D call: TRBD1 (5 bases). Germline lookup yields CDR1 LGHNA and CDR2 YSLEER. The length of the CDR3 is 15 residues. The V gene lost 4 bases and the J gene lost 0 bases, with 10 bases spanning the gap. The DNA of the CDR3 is TGCGCCAGCAGCCCTGGGACTACTAGCAATCAGCCCCAGCATTTT. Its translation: CASSPGTTSNQPQHF.

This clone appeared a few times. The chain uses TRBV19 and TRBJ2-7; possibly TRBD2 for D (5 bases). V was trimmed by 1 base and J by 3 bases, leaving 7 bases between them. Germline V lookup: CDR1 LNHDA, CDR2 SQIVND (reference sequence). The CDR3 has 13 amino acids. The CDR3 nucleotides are TGTGCCAGTAGTATAGCCGGGGACTACGAGCAGTACTTC. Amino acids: CASSIAGDYEQYF.